This entry lists 23 T cell receptor beta chains sequenced from one sample in a study of blood T cell repertoires in COVID-19. Assay: immunoSEQ multiplex PCR; the TCRdb copy retains only in-frame clones and omits some. The profile shows some 400,000 clones, 70% to 90% of them singletons. Sequencing was performed on peripheral blood. The receptors were sampled from a human donor in a cohort sampled during active COVID-19.

This chain joins TRBV5-1 and TRBJ2-3; 13 positions agree with TRBD2. CDR3 length: 16 residues. The V and J ends lost 6 bases and 4 bases, in that order; junction bases with no gene match: 8. The V gene's germline CDR1 is SGHRS and CDR2 YFSETQ. The CDR3 loop reads CASNTSGRARADTQYF. In DNA, the CDR3 is TGCGCCAGCAACACTAGCGGGAGGGCCAGGGCAGATACGCAGTATTTT.

The rearrangement links TRBV27 to TRBJ1-1; TRBD1 matches 7 bases. CDR1 MNHEY and CDR2 SMNVEV come from the germline V gene (reference sequence). Losses at the gene ends were 2 bases for V and 1 base for J; bases not matched to a gene: 4. The CDR3 is made up of 15 amino acids. Here the CDR3 reads CASSLTGDKNTEAFF. CDR3 nucleotide sequence: TGTGCCAGCAGTTTAACAGGGGACAAGAACACTGAAGCTTTCTTT.

This chain uses TRBV9 with TRBJ2-2, with TRBD2 matching over 11 bases. CDR1 and CDR2 from the germline V gene are SGDLS and YYNGEE. The CDR3 sequence is 15 residues long. The ends lost 4 bases at V and 3 bases at J; junction bases unmatched: 2. The CDR3 protein is CASSRLAGHTGELFF. Here the CDR3 DNA reads TGTGCCAGCAGCCGACTAGCGGGACACACCGGGGAGCTGTTTTTT.

V is TRBV5-8 and J is TRBJ1-4; 8 bases are shared with TRBD1. Trimming removed 4 bases from V and 8 bases from J; junction bases left unmatched: 7. The CDR3 covers 14 residues. The germline V gene has CDR1 SGHTS and CDR2 YDEGEE. DNA for the CDR3: TGTGCCAGCAGCACTGGGACAGGTCAGGAAAAACTGTTTTTT. Its translation is CASSTGTGQEKLFF.

The chain uses TRBV15 and TRBJ2-7; TRBD2 matches at 11 bases. Germline lookup yields CDR1 LNHNV and CDR2 YYDKDF (reference sequence). Losses at the gene ends were 5 bases for V and 0 bases for J; bases not matched to a gene: 6. The CDR3 has 16 residues. This CDR3 is CATSVRTSGFSYEQYF. In DNA form, the CDR3 reads TGTGCCACCAGCGTTAGGACTAGCGGGTTCTCCTACGAGCAGTACTTC.

V gene TRBV11-2 combines with J gene TRBJ2-7; a weak D match, TRBD2 (5 bases). The CDR3 is 13 amino acids. Germline lookup yields CDR1 SGHAT and CDR2 FQNNGV. V lost 1 base, J lost 7 bases, and 11 bases lay in between. This chain's CDR3 is CASSLGGPREQYF. The CDR3 DNA is TGTGCCAGCAGCTTAGGAGGGCCGAGGGAGCAGTACTTC.

This clone has just one count. The chain is built from TRBV5-1 and TRBJ2-2; 13 bases agree with TRBD2. Germline V lookup: CDR1 SGHRS, CDR2 YFSETQ. V was clipped by 0 bases and J by 4 bases; unmatched bases: 0. The CDR3 has 16 residues. As DNA, the CDR3 is TGCGCCAGCAGCTTGGGACTAGCGGGAGGCACCGGGGAGCTGTTTTTT. Translating gives CASSLGLAGGTGELFF.

This chain links TRBV11-3 with TRBJ2-1; TRBD2 matches 9 bases. J was trimmed by 9 bases and V by 5 bases; bases with no gene match: 5. The CDR3 covers 13 residues. Per the germline V gene, CDR1 is SGHNT and CDR2 is YENEEA. In DNA, the CDR3 is TGTGCCAGCAGCCTTCTAGCGGGGAGTGAGCAGTTCTTC. Translated: CASSLLAGSEQFF. The entire variable domain, with the rest obtained from reference TRBV11-3 and TRBJ2-1, is as follows: EAGVVQSPRYKIIEKKQPVAFWCNPISGHNTLYWYLQNLGQGPELLIRYENEEAVDDSQLPKDRFSAERLKGVDSTLKIQPAELGDSAVYLCASSLLAGSEQFFGPGTRLTVL.

The rearrangement uses TRBV2 and TRBJ2-5; no firm D call. The CDR3 covers 14 residues. Trimming shortened V by 6 bases and J by 0 bases, and 11 bases separated the two germline ends. Germline CDR1 is SNHLY and CDR2 is FYNNEI. For the CDR3, the DNA is TGTGCCAGCAGAGAGGTTGGATACCAAGAGACCCAGTACTTC. It is translated as CASREVGYQETQYF.

Regarding this clone: At the DNA level, this CDR3 is encoded by other sequences in the same sample as well. This rearrangement joins TRBV15 to TRBJ1-1; D uncertain. This CDR3 spans 14 amino acids. Trimming pared 0 bases from V and 1 base from J, leaving 6 bases between. CDR1 and CDR2 (germline): LNHNV, YYDKDF (reference sequence). DNA for the CDR3: TGTGCCACCAGCAGAGATCGGGGGAACACTGAAGCTTTCTTT. Its protein product is CATSRDRGNTEAFF.

This clone has only one observation. The V and J genes are TRBV5-1 and TRBJ2-2; tentatively, D is TRBD2 (5 bases). V was shortened by 7 bases and J by 6 bases, with 13 bases between the two germline ends. The CDR3 extends over 13 amino acids. Germline V gives CDR1 SGHRS, CDR2 YFSETQ. The CDR3 bases are TGCGCCAGCCGGGAACCCGGCGCCGGGGAGCTGTTTTTT. The encoded protein is CASREPGAGELFF.

Only one count was recorded for this clone. V is TRBV5-4 and J is TRBJ1-2; D unclear. Germline CDR1 is SGHNT and CDR2 is YYREEE (reference sequence). The CDR3 extends over 13 amino acids. Trimming took off 0 bases at V and 4 bases at J, with 7 bases between the two ends. The CDR3 loop reads CASSLGRAYGYTF. The CDR3 nucleotides are TGTGCCAGCAGCTTGGGGAGGGCCTATGGCTACACCTTC.

This chain uses TRBV29-1 with TRBJ2-1; 7 bases match TRBD2. Germline lookup yields CDR1 SQVTM and CDR2 ANQGSEA. The CDR3 consists of 14 residues. The junction had 6 bases not matched to a gene; V was cut back by 3 bases and J by 4 bases. CDR3 amino acids: CSVEDGSGYNEQFF. CDR3 in DNA: TGCAGCGTTGAGGACGGTAGCGGGTACAATGAGCAGTTCTTC.

V usage is TRBV6-5 and J usage is TRBJ2-7, with TRBD2 matching 11 bases. There are 13 residues in the CDR3. Looked up from germline, CDR1 is MNHEY and CDR2 is SVGAGI. J was trimmed by 6 bases and V by 6 bases; bases with no gene match: 4. CDR3 DNA: TGTGCCAGCAGGCTAGCGGGAGGATCCGAGCAGTACTTC. This sequence encodes CASRLAGGSEQYF.

The chain uses TRBV3-1 (or the pseudogene TRBV3-2) and TRBJ2-1; D perhaps matches TRBD1 (6 bases). Germline-derived CDR1 and CDR2 are LGHDT and YNNKEL (reference sequence). Deletions cut 0 bases from V and 5 bases from J, with 14 bases between. There are 16 residues in the CDR3. CDR3: CASSQEPQGGHNEQFF. In DNA, the CDR3 is TGTGCCAGCAGCCAAGAACCACAGGGTGGGCACAATGAGCAGTTCTTC.

This clone was recorded a few times. The CDR3 nucleotides read TGTGCCAGCAGCTTAGATCCGCGTACCGAGGAGGGTCAGCCCCAGCATTTT. It is translated as CASSLDPRTEEGQPQHF. This chain uses TRBV7-8 with TRBJ1-5; D gene ambiguous. Trimming shortened V by 1 base and J by 6 bases, and 19 bases separated the two germline ends. In germline, CDR1 is SGHVS, CDR2 FQNEAQ. This CDR3 has 17 amino acids.

V and J are TRBV30 and TRBJ2-1; TRBD2 might be the D (6 bases). From germline, CDR1 is GTSNPN and CDR2 SVGIG (reference sequence). Deletions cut 5 bases from V and 3 bases from J, with 14 bases between. This CDR3 is 14 amino acids long. The CDR3 DNA reads TGTGCCTGGGAACGGGACTTGAACTACAATGAGCAGTTCTTC. Protein sequence: CAWERDLNYNEQFF.

The chain combines TRBV11-2 with TRBJ2-4; a possible D gene is TRBD2 (7 bases). The germline V gene has CDR1 SGHAT and CDR2 FQNNGV. There are 18 residues in the CDR3. Trimming took off 5 bases at V and 2 bases at J, with 22 bases between the two ends. CDR3 nucleotides: TGTGCCAGCAGCCGCCCTTGGGTAGGGGGGGCCACCAAAAACATTCAGTACTTC. It encodes CASSRPWVGGATKNIQYF.

The chain has TRBV12-3 or TRBV12-4 and TRBJ1-2, with unresolved D. V was pared by 5 bases and J by 5 bases, with 9 bases between. The CDR3 covers 12 residues. DNA for the CDR3: TGTGCCAGCAGTCCTCGGAGATATGGCTACACCTTC. It yields the protein CASSPRRYGYTF.

The V gene is TRBV10-3, the J gene TRBJ2-7; TRBD2 matches at 13 bases. Germline values: CDR1 ENHRY, CDR2 SYGVKD. This CDR3 comprises 17 residues. Losses at the gene ends were 4 bases for V and 1 base for J; bases not matched to a gene: 7. The CDR3 sequence is CAISGGTSGVPSYEQYF. Written as DNA, the CDR3 is TGTGCCATCAGTGGTGGGACTAGCGGGGTACCTTCCTACGAGCAGTACTTC.

The J gene is TRBJ1-4, the V gene TRBV4-1; no firm D call. The CDR3 extends over 13 amino acids. CDR1 and CDR2 (germline): MGHRA, YSYEKL. The germline V and J ends were trimmed by 1 base and 6 bases, with 6 bases remaining between them. In DNA, the CDR3 is TGCGCCAGCAGCCAAGTAGTAGATGAAAAACTGTTTTTT. It yields the protein CASSQVVDEKLFF.

The chain has TRBV20-1 and TRBJ2-2, with no clear D. Germline V gives CDR1 DFQATT, CDR2 SNEGSKA (reference sequence). V shed 3 bases and J shed 3 bases, with 11 bases lying between them. CDR3 length: 14 amino acids. The CDR3 spells CSASPGRYTGELFF. In nucleotides, the CDR3 is TGCAGTGCTAGTCCAGGTAGGTACACCGGGGAGCTGTTTTTT.

The gene calls are TRBV6-5 and TRBJ2-7; TRBD1 matches at 7 bases. The CDR3 covers 15 residues. Per the germline V gene, CDR1 is MNHEY and CDR2 is SVGAGI. J gave up 2 bases and V 8 bases, and 12 bases lay outside the gene matches. As DNA, the CDR3 is TGTGCCAGCTTCGGACCGGGTCAGGGGGCCTACGAGCAGTACTTC. Translated, it gives CASFGPGQGAYEQYF.